These 6 T cell receptor beta chains originate from one sample sequenced in a study of OX40 agonist ivuxolimab in advanced cancers. Clones were read by immunoSEQ multiplex PCR, and TCRdb kept only the in-frame ones, dropping some. Among 60,000 or so clones, approximately 82% were seen once, and the ten largest hold around 0.52%. This specimen was CD4+ or CD8+ T cells sorted from blood, taken in a trial of the OX40 agonist ivuxolimab. The receptors derive from an adult with an advanced solid tumor such as melanoma, head and neck, liver or kidney cancer.

In its sample, this clone was seen a few times. This sequence joins TRBV29-1 and TRBJ2-3; D is uncertain. The CDR3 length is 15 residues. V dropped 4 bases and J dropped 4 bases, with 18 bases sitting between them. CDR1 is SQVTM, CDR2 ANQGSEA, per germline. The CDR3 bases are TGCAGCGTTGCCACGGACCTTTCAAGGGCAGATACGCAGTATTTT. This gives the protein CSVATDLSRADTQYF.

The CDR3 is CASSLLLAGEGEQFF. Here the CDR3 DNA reads TGCGCCAGCAGCTTGTTGCTAGCGGGAGAGGGTGAGCAGTTCTTC. The rearrangement joins TRBV5-1 to TRBJ2-1, with 10 bases identical to TRBD2. Germline loops: CDR1 SGHRS, CDR2 YFSETQ. Trimming at V came to 1 base and at J to 9 bases, leaving 7 bases not matched to a gene. The CDR3 spans 15 residues. Full variable domain (missing parts from reference TRBV5-1 and TRBJ2-1): KAGVTQTPRYLIKTRGQQVTLSCSPISGHRSVSWYQQTPGQGLQFLFEYFSETQRNKGNFPGRFSGRQFSNSRSEMNVSTLELGDSALYLCASSLLLAGEGEQFFGPGTRLTVL.

V usage is TRBV30 and J usage is TRBJ1-1, with D unclear. This CDR3 has 16 amino acids. V was shortened by 2 bases and J by 4 bases, with 20 bases between the two germline ends. Germline V gives CDR1 GTSNPN, CDR2 SVGIG (reference sequence). DNA for the CDR3: TGTGCCTGGAGTCAAGAGGGCGGAGGTCTACTCACTGAAGCTTTCTTT. Its protein is CAWSQEGGGLLTEAFF.

The chain has TRBV11-3 and TRBJ2-7; 7 nucleotides match TRBD1. Germline loops: CDR1 SGHNT, CDR2 YENEEA. This CDR3 is built from 13 residues. Trimming took 3 bases from V and 4 from J; bases not matched to a gene: 3. The CDR3 DNA reads as TGTGCCAGCAGCTTGGGACAGCATTACGAGCAGTACTTC. Amino acids: CASSLGQHYEQYF.

The V and J genes are TRBV7-9 and TRBJ1-1; TRBD1 matches 7 bases. This CDR3 region has 16 residues. V was pared by 5 bases and J by 1 base, with 10 bases of the junction left unmatched. CDR1 is SEHNR, CDR2 FQNEAQ, per germline (reference sequence). CDR3 in amino acids: CASSPRTGATNTEAFF. CDR3 bases: TGTGCCAGCAGCCCCCGGACAGGAGCGACGAACACTGAAGCTTTCTTT.

In the case of this clone: At one end the junction does not follow the germline gene, possibly because of a read error. The genes are TRBV7-7 and TRBJ1-1, with no clear D. Looked up from germline, CDR1 is SSHAT and CDR2 is FNYEAQ (reference sequence). The CDR3 totals 16 residues. The CDR3 DNA reads TGTGCTAGCAGCAAGGAAGTTGAGGACGATAACACTGAAGCTTTCTTT. This codes for CASSKEVEDDNTEAFF. Together with reference TRBV7-7 and TRBJ1-1, the CDR3 gives the full variable domain: GAGVSQSPRYKVTKRGQDVTLRCDPISSHATLYWYQQALGQGPEFLTYFNYEAQPDKSGLPSDRFSAERPEGSISTLTIQRTEQRDSAMYRCASSKEVEDDNTEAFFGQGTRLTVV.